The clone carrying this TCR beta chain occurred a few times. The data are from a study of T cells after yellow fever vaccination. TCRdb analysed the 5' RACE reads with MiXCR anew, one entry per CDR3 protein. Among under 400,000 distinct CDR3 sequences listed, 9.5% to 13% were seen once. Germline V gene lookup returns CDR1 LGHNA and CDR2 YNFKEQ. V was pared by 1 base and J by 2 bases, with 22 bases between. This CDR3 has 19 amino acids. This TCR was sampled from a man aged 18 to 30 who received the YFV17D yellow fever vaccine. V is TRBV4-2 and J is TRBJ2-3; D is possibly TRBD1 (6 bases). The sequenced sample was PBMCs, obtained on the day of the first yellow fever vaccination. The CDR3 DNA is TGTGCCAGCAGCCAAGTCCCTGGGGGCCAGATTTCAATCACAGATACGCAGTATTTT. Amino acids: CASSQVPGGQISITDTQYF.